This T cell receptor (beta chain) was recorded in a study of memory CD4+ T cells and cytomegalovirus serostatus. In the study overall: Healthy Belgian adult donors included about nine CMV-positive and approximately 25 CMV-negative people. Study-wide findings and caveats: About 40% of the roughly 160 known CMV-associated TCRbeta sequences appeared in CD4+ memory.

Deletions cut 3 bases from V and 5 bases from J, with 17 bases between. Germline V gene lookup returns CDR1 LNHDA and CDR2 SQIVND (reference sequence). There are 15 residues in the CDR3. Sequencing used immunoSEQ multiplex PCR; TCRdb keeps in-frame clones, though not all of them. Here the sample spans about 29,000 clones, about four fifths being singletons. Concerning this clone itself: Its antigen is currently unknown.

Single viable CD3+CD4+CD8-CD45RO+ cells were sorted as the memory CD4+ T cells. CD4+ T cells were isolated by positive magnetic selection. This chain joins TRBV19 and TRBJ2-7, with unresolved D. The sequence came from an adult in good health and CMV-seronegative. The source material was memory CD4+ T cells from blood. The CDR3 protein is CASSMAPGRPNEQYF. CDR3 coding DNA: TGTGCCAGTAGTATGGCACCAGGCCGGCCTAACGAGCAGTACTTC.